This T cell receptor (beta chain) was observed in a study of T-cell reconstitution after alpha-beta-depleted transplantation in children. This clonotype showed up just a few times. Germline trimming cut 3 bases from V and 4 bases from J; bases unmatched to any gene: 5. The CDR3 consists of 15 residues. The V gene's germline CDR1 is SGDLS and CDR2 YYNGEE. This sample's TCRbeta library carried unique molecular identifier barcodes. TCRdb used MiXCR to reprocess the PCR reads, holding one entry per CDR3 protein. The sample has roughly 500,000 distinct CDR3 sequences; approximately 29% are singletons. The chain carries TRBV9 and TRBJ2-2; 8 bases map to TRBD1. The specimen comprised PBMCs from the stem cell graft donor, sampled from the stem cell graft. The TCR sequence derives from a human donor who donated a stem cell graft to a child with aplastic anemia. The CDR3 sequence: CASSGQGAFTGELFF. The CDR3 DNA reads TGTGCCAGCAGCGGTCAGGGGGCGTTCACCGGGGAGCTGTTTTTT.